These T cell receptor beta chains were read from a single sample in a study of blood T cells in healthy people across ages. From the 5' RACE reads, TCRdb called clonotypes with MiXCR, one entry per CDR3 protein. The data contain about 1.5 million distinct CDR3 sequences, about 45% of them singletons. Sequenced: blood. These receptors originate from a young woman in good health. CDR3s include the opening cysteine and the closing phenylalanine or tryptophan. The order of the fields is V gene, D gene, J gene, clone size, CDR3 protein, CDR3 DNA. A D gene is named only where the DNA matches it firmly. Clone size is not always given. Where it is, it says once, few, many or a class for expanded clones.

TRBV4-3	.	TRBJ1-5	.	CASSQDFRGLNQPQHF	TGCGCCAGCAGCCAAGATTTCAGGGGACTTAATCAGCCCCAGCATTTT
TRBV9	.	TRBJ2-5	.	CASSPWTTTEETQYF	TGTGCCAGCAGCCCATGGACCACGACGGAAGAGACCCAGTACTTC
TRBV29-1	.	TRBJ1-1	.	CSVRGLRIGTEAFF	TGCAGCGTCCGAGGCCTAAGGATTGGCACTGAAGCTTTCTTT
TRBV14	TRBD1	TRBJ1-1	.	CASSRGQEGQAFF	TGTGCCAGCAGCCGAGGACAGGAGGGACAAGCTTTCTTT
TRBV25-1	TRBD2	TRBJ2-3	.	CASSESGGQDTQYF	TGTGCCAGCAGTGAATCGGGGGGGCAAGATACGCAGTATTTT
TRBV30	.	TRBJ1-1	few	CAWRSITEAFF	TGTGCCTGGAGGAGCATCACTGAAGCTTTCTTT
TRBV4-2	TRBD2	TRBJ2-7	.	CASSQEGLAGGYNEQYF	TGTGCCAGCAGCCAGGAGGGACTAGCGGGAGGCTACAATGAGCAGTACTTC
TRBV12-5	.	TRBJ2-7	.	CASGLGGREQYF	TGTGCTAGTGGTTTGGGAGGGCGCGAGCAGTACTTC
TRBV6-5	.	TRBJ1-1	few	CASSYGIARTEAFF	TGTGCCAGCAGTTATGGGATAGCTCGGACTGAAGCTTTCTTT
TRBV6-6	.	TRBJ1-5	.	CASSYKGSNQPQHF	TGTGCCAGCAGTTACAAGGGGTCCAATCAGCCCCAGCATTTT
TRBV20-1	TRBD1	TRBJ1-2	.	CSARDAGTGGVGYTF	TGCAGTGCTAGAGATGCGGGGACAGGGGGTGTTGGCTACACCTTC
TRBV7-2	.	TRBJ1-2	many	CASSLGQNGYTF	TGTGCCAGCAGCTTAGGTCAGAATGGCTACACCTTC
TRBV5-1	TRBD2	TRBJ2-1	few	CASSVTSGGWNEQFF	TGCGCCAGCAGCGTTACTAGCGGGGGGTGGAATGAGCAGTTCTTC
TRBV6-5	.	TRBJ1-5	few	CASSRQRYSNQPQHF	TGTGCCAGCAGTAGACAGAGATATAGCAATCAGCCCCAGCATTTT
TRBV6-5	.	TRBJ1-1	few	CASTSRAAGKTEAFF	TGTGCCAGCACCTCCCGAGCGGCGGGGAAGACTGAAGCTTTCTTT
TRBV7-9	TRBD2	TRBJ2-1	.	CASSSRDRPSGGGLNEQFF	TGTGCCAGCAGCTCCAGGGACAGACCAAGCGGGGGGGGACTCAATGAGCAGTTCTTC
TRBV5-6	.	TRBJ2-3	.	CASSYVGRREQYF	TGTGCCAGCAGTTATGTTGGCCGGAGGGAGCAGTATTTT
TRBV6-2/TRBV6-3	.	TRBJ1-2	.	CASSFAGSYTF	TGTGCCAGCAGTTTCGCGGGGAGCTACACCTTC
TRBV20-1	.	TRBJ2-3	many	CSARHRDTDTQYF	TGCAGTGCTAGACACCGGGACACAGATACGCAGTATTTT
TRBV7-2	.	TRBJ1-6	.	CASSLGAHYNSPLHF	TGTGCCAGCAGCTTAGGGGCCCACTATAATTCACCCCTCCACTTT
TRBV6-1	.	TRBJ2-7	few	CASSEFGRPYEQYF	TGTGCCAGCAGTGAATTCGGACGGCCCTACGAGCAGTACTTC
TRBV20-1	.	TRBJ1-2	.	CSARGTQDRLYGYTF	TGCAGTGCTAGAGGGACCCAGGACCGACTTTATGGCTACACCTTC
TRBV6-5	.	TRBJ1-2	.	CASKISGGWTYGYTF	TGTGCCAGCAAGATCTCGGGGGGCTGGACTTATGGCTACACCTTC
TRBV29-1	.	TRBJ1-5	.	CSAALYSNQPQHF	TGCAGCGCGGCCCTATATAGCAATCAGCCCCAGCATTTT
TRBV4-3	TRBD2	TRBJ2-4	many	CASSQELLAGRAKNIQYF	TGCGCCAGCAGCCAAGAACTCCTAGCGGGGAGAGCCAAAAACATTCAGTACTTC
TRBV4-3	.	TRBJ1-6	.	CASSQDPGLGNSPLHF	TGCGCCAGCAGCCAAGATCCCGGACTGGGTAATTCACCCCTCCACTTT
TRBV7-6	TRBD2	TRBJ2-1	few	CASSNGLAASSYNEQFF	TGTGCCAGCAGCAACGGACTAGCGGCGAGCTCCTACAATGAGCAGTTCTTC
TRBV7-8	.	TRBJ1-4	.	CASILAGGMGELFF	TGTGCCAGCATCTTAGCGGGCGGGATGGGGGAACTGTTTTTT
TRBV6-1	.	TRBJ2-7	.	CASSENSRYEQYF	TGTGCCAGCAGTGAAAATTCCCGCTACGAGCAGTACTTC
TRBV12-3/TRBV12-4	TRBD2	TRBJ2-1	.	CASRKQTSGAYNGQFF	TGTGCCAGCAGGAAACAGACTAGCGGGGCTTACAATGGGCAGTTCTTC
TRBV12-5	.	TRBJ2-7	few	CASGLAHYNEQYF	TGTGCTAGTGGTTTGGCCCACTACAATGAGCAGTACTTC
TRBV20-1	.	TRBJ1-1	few	CSASKAGQNTEAFF	TGCAGTGCTAGTAAGGCAGGGCAGAACACTGAAGCTTTCTTT
TRBV6-2/TRBV6-3	.	TRBJ1-2	.	CASSYPANYGYTF	TGTGCCAGCAGTTATCCAGCCAACTATGGCTACACCTTC
TRBV20-1	.	TRBJ2-7	.	CSAKYGYEQYF	TGCAGTGCTAAATACGGCTACGAGCAGTACTTC
TRBV4-3	.	TRBJ1-1	.	CASSQDIRGNTEAFF	TGCGCCAGCAGCCAAGATATTCGGGGCAACACTGAAGCTTTCTTT
TRBV7-3	.	TRBJ2-1	.	CASSPTTRNEQFF	TGTGCCAGCAGCCCTACTACTAGGAATGAGCAGTTCTTC
TRBV29-1	.	TRBJ1-2	.	CSVRPLRDYGYTF	TGCAGCGTCCGCCCACTAAGAGACTATGGCTACACCTTC
TRBV28	TRBD2	TRBJ2-3	.	CASSTLAGGPDLTDTQYF	TGTGCCAGCAGTACCCTAGCGGGAGGGCCGGACCTCACAGATACGCAGTATTTT
TRBV6-2/TRBV6-3	.	TRBJ2-7	.	CASSSSDRNYEQYF	TGTGCCAGCAGTTCCTCAGACAGAAACTACGAGCAGTACTTC
TRBV16	.	TRBJ2-7	.	CVSSPWQIYEQYF	TGTGTCAGCAGCCCATGGCAGATCTACGAGCAGTACTTC
TRBV3-1	.	TRBJ2-2	.	CASGRGTGELFF	TGTGCCAGCGGGAGAGGTACCGGGGAGCTGTTTTTT
TRBV20-1	.	TRBJ1-2	.	CSASSQGGYTF	TGCAGTGCTAGTTCGCAGGGGGGCTACACCTTC
TRBV20-1	.	TRBJ2-1	.	CSARSFLSSYNEQFF	TGCAGTGCTAGATCATTCCTTAGCTCCTACAATGAGCAGTTCTTC
TRBV7-2	.	TRBJ1-1	.	CASTDEGVMNTEAFF	TGTGCCAGCACCGATGAAGGGGTTATGAACACTGAAGCTTTCTTT
TRBV3-1	.	TRBJ2-5	.	CASSQRLGSYRKETQYF	TGTGCCAGCAGCCAGAGACTAGGGTCATACCGCAAAGAGACCCAGTACTTC
TRBV6-2/TRBV6-3	.	TRBJ1-2	.	CASSHVHLGDGYTF	TGTGCCAGCAGTCATGTCCACCTAGGAGATGGCTACACCTTC
TRBV24-1	.	TRBJ1-5	few	CATSDPARGSNQPQHF	TGTGCCACCAGTGATCCGGCTAGGGGTAGCAATCAGCCCCAGCATTTT
TRBV20-1	.	TRBJ1-1	.	CSSRGGAGTEAFF	TGCAGTTCCCGGGGGGGGGCTGGCACTGAAGCTTTCTTT
TRBV6-2/TRBV6-3	TRBD2	TRBJ2-1	few	CASSYASGGRLHNEQFF	TGTGCCAGCAGTTACGCGAGCGGGGGCCGTTTGCACAATGAGCAGTTCTTC
TRBV12-3/TRBV12-4	.	TRBJ1-2	few	CASSPGGFGYTF	TGTGCCAGCAGTCCCGGGGGGTTTGGCTACACCTTC
TRBV6-5	.	TRBJ2-5	once	CASSPRPGKETQYF	TGTGCCAGCAGTCCTCGGCCAGGGAAAGAGACCCAGTACTTC